A selection of T cell receptor beta chains follows, all from one sample in a study of shared clonotypes between healthy human individuals. The method was immunoSEQ multiplex PCR; TCRdb's version includes in-frame clones alone and lacks a portion of them. The sample lists hundreds of thousands of clones, around three quarters occurring once. Sequencing was done on a sample of PBMCs. The receptors here all came from a woman aged 40-49 years in good health. Some clones in this sample may be carry-over from other donors' samples. The CDR3 runs from the conserved cysteine through the conserved F or W. Fields, in order: J gene, V gene, D gene, CDR3 protein. The D gene is left open where the match is weak.

j_gene: TRBJ2-4
v_gene: TRBV5-4
d_gene: TRBD1
CDR3aa: CASSSSGQKNIQYF

j_gene: TRBJ1-1
v_gene: TRBV6-6
d_gene: NA
CDR3aa: CASSVGNTEAFF

j_gene: TRBJ2-7
v_gene: TRBV6-1
d_gene: TRBD1
CDR3aa: CASSKDRGSNEQYF

j_gene: TRBJ1-1
v_gene: TRBV25-1
d_gene: NA
CDR3aa: CASSQDSLNTEAFF

j_gene: NA
v_gene: TRBV29-1
d_gene: TRBD1
CDR3aa: CSVEGGTAPGSYEQYF

j_gene: TRBJ2-5
v_gene: TRBV5-1
d_gene: TRBD2
CDR3aa: CASSPGGETQYF

j_gene: TRBJ1-2
v_gene: TRBV30
d_gene: NA
CDR3aa: CAWSAPGIYGYTF

j_gene: TRBJ2-2
v_gene: TRBV4-3
d_gene: TRBD2
CDR3aa: CASSQDLFGTSLAGELFF

j_gene: TRBJ2-7
v_gene: TRBV11-2
d_gene: NA
CDR3aa: CASSLQTGSRYEQYF

j_gene: TRBJ1-1
v_gene: TRBV6-5
d_gene: NA
CDR3aa: CASSYSATALEAFF

j_gene: TRBJ2-7
v_gene: TRBV6-1
d_gene: NA
CDR3aa: CASSEGVRGVSGEQYF

j_gene: TRBJ2-3
v_gene: TRBV9
d_gene: NA
CDR3aa: CASSATGSVGTDTQYF

j_gene: TRBJ2-3
v_gene: TRBV5-4
d_gene: NA
CDR3aa: CASSLGGHLPSGSTDTQYF

j_gene: TRBJ1-2
v_gene: TRBV6-1
d_gene: NA
CDR3aa: CASSSNNYGYTF

j_gene: TRBJ2-5
v_gene: TRBV11-2
d_gene: NA
CDR3aa: CASSLGVGETQYF

j_gene: TRBJ2-7
v_gene: TRBV11-2
d_gene: NA
CDR3aa: CASSFEVTYEQYF

j_gene: TRBJ1-5
v_gene: TRBV16
d_gene: NA
CDR3aa: CASSNRRDNQPQHF

j_gene: TRBJ2-7
v_gene: TRBV27
d_gene: NA
CDR3aa: CASSLRVSGLYEQYF

j_gene: TRBJ1-1
v_gene: TRBV4-1
d_gene: NA
CDR3aa: CASSQEGITEAFF

j_gene: TRBJ2-3
v_gene: TRBV29-1
d_gene: NA
CDR3aa: CSVVDRTDTQYF

j_gene: TRBJ1-1
v_gene: TRBV7-8
d_gene: NA
CDR3aa: CASSPTQGLAAFF

j_gene: TRBJ1-1
v_gene: TRBV28
d_gene: TRBD1
CDR3aa: CASSLRGRTGEAFF

j_gene: TRBJ1-2
v_gene: TRBV2
d_gene: NA
CDR3aa: CASSLTLGYTF

j_gene: TRBJ1-1
v_gene: TRBV2
d_gene: NA
CDR3aa: CASSESVGITEAFF

j_gene: TRBJ1-4
v_gene: TRBV25-1
d_gene: TRBD1
CDR3aa: CASSEHNRGEKLFF

j_gene: TRBJ2-5
v_gene: TRBV7-7
d_gene: TRBD2
CDR3aa: CASSLGGTSGSETQYF

j_gene: TRBJ1-1
v_gene: TRBV18
d_gene: NA
CDR3aa: CASSPEEGLNTEAFF

j_gene: TRBJ2-2
v_gene: TRBV11-2
d_gene: NA
CDR3aa: CASSDRRTRTGELFF

j_gene: TRBJ2-3
v_gene: TRBV7-2
d_gene: NA
CDR3aa: CASSFRGAGTDTQYF

j_gene: TRBJ2-3
v_gene: TRBV7-6
d_gene: TRBD2
CDR3aa: CASSLRTSGSPDTQYF

j_gene: TRBJ2-7
v_gene: TRBV27
d_gene: TRBD2
CDR3aa: CASWTSGTYEQYF

j_gene: TRBJ1-6
v_gene: TRBV7-9
d_gene: TRBD1
CDR3aa: CASGTVNSPLHF

j_gene: TRBJ2-3
v_gene: TRBV7-6
d_gene: NA
CDR3aa: CASSLGSAGDTQYF

j_gene: TRBJ2-5
v_gene: TRBV5-1
d_gene: NA
CDR3aa: CASSLERAGVGETQYF

j_gene: TRBJ2-7
v_gene: TRBV4-2
d_gene: NA
CDR3aa: CASSQELRYEQYF

j_gene: TRBJ2-7
v_gene: TRBV29-1
d_gene: TRBD2
CDR3aa: CSVRLAGGPGEQYF

j_gene: TRBJ2-1
v_gene: TRBV4-1
d_gene: TRBD2
CDR3aa: CASSHVSGSHSYNEQFF

j_gene: TRBJ2-5
v_gene: TRBV7-3
d_gene: NA
CDR3aa: CASSLDPGEETQYF

j_gene: TRBJ2-2
v_gene: TRBV5-1
d_gene: NA
CDR3aa: CASSLGGGTANTGELFF

j_gene: TRBJ1-2
v_gene: TRBV14
d_gene: NA
CDR3aa: CASSPRPSRVEGYTF

j_gene: TRBJ2-3
v_gene: TRBV5-1
d_gene: TRBD1
CDR3aa: CASSAGGQGTDTQYF

j_gene: TRBJ2-3
v_gene: TRBV7-2
d_gene: TRBD2
CDR3aa: CASSLDPLAGRTDTQYF

j_gene: TRBJ2-7
v_gene: TRBV9
d_gene: NA
CDR3aa: CASSVEDSPTAEQYF

j_gene: TRBJ1-5
v_gene: TRBV15
d_gene: NA
CDR3aa: CATSRDRVGQPQHF

j_gene: TRBJ2-3
v_gene: TRBV6-5
d_gene: NA
CDR3aa: CASSYLGGADTQYF

j_gene: TRBJ2-6
v_gene: TRBV5-4
d_gene: NA
CDR3aa: CASSSRPLDVLTF

j_gene: TRBJ2-2
v_gene: TRBV28
d_gene: TRBD2
CDR3aa: CASRLAVNTGELFF

j_gene: TRBJ2-3
v_gene: TRBV5-1
d_gene: NA
CDR3aa: CASRQTTDTQYF

j_gene: TRBJ2-3
v_gene: TRBV4-3
d_gene: TRBD1
CDR3aa: CASSQRVRDRGTDTQYF

j_gene: TRBJ1-1
v_gene: TRBV9
d_gene: TRBD1
CDR3aa: CASSGTGAPEAFF

j_gene: TRBJ2-7
v_gene: TRBV28
d_gene: TRBD1
CDR3aa: CASSIPGTVSYEQYF